This T cell receptor (beta chain) was captured in a study of blood T cell repertoires in COVID-19. Source study methods: Quantification of nucleated cells was approximated via reference gene primer amplification. Libraries were prepared by immunoSEQ multiplex PCR; TCRdb keeps only in-frame clonotypes and omits some of them. D and trimming were read from the DNA, whereas the V and J calls and clone size are those reported in that table. The table lists about 230,000 clones, 85% to 90% of them singletons. This CDR3 is built from 16 residues. V was clipped by 3 bases and J by 6 bases, with 24 bases between them. From germline, CDR1 is GTSNPN and CDR2 SVGIG (reference sequence).

The sequence came from a man in his forties or fifties with COVID-19, enrolled during active disease. The rearrangement links TRBV30 to TRBJ2-7; D perhaps matches TRBD2 (6 bases). Sequenced: peripheral blood. The CDR3 nucleotides read TGTGCCTGGAGCGCCTCGGGAGATATAGGGATAGGCGAGCAGTACTTC. Protein sequence: CAWSASGDIGIGEQYF.